Listed below are T cell receptor beta chains from one sample, sequenced in a study of T cell responses to AZD1222 COVID-19 vaccine. Method: immunoSEQ multiplex PCR; TCRdb's copy keeps in-frame clones and lacks some. This table has 100,000 to 130,000 clones, 80% to 95% appearing once. The material was peripheral blood, obtained 28 days after the second AZD1222 dose. These receptors were taken from an adult who received the AZD1222 COVID-19 vaccine. Both conserved end residues are part of each CDR3. The D gene is left open where the match is weak. A clone size is listed for some rows: how often the clone was seen (once, few, many), or a class if it is expanded.

cdr3_nt: TGTGCCAGTGTTTTTTCGAGTTACACTGAAGCTTTCTTT
cdr3_aa: CASVFSSYTEAFF
v_call: TRBV28
j_call: TRBJ1-1
d_call: NA
clone_size: NA

cdr3_nt: TGTGCCAGCAGTTACCCAAGGACAGCGGGGCACCAAGAGACCCAGTACTTC
cdr3_aa: CASSYPRTAGHQETQYF
v_call: TRBV6-2/TRBV6-3
j_call: TRBJ2-5
d_call: NA
clone_size: NA

cdr3_nt: TGTGCCAGCAGTTCACTAGCGGGAGGGGCAGATACGCAGTATTTT
cdr3_aa: CASSSLAGGADTQYF
v_call: TRBV7-6
j_call: TRBJ2-3
d_call: TRBD2
clone_size: NA

cdr3_nt: TGCGCCAGCAGCCATGGAGTGAGCTCCTATAATTCACCCCTCCACTTT
cdr3_aa: CASSHGVSSYNSPLHF
v_call: TRBV4-1
j_call: TRBJ1-6
d_call: NA
clone_size: NA

cdr3_nt: TGTGCCAGCAGTTTATGGACTAGTCGCATCTACAATGAGCAGTTCTTC
cdr3_aa: CASSLWTSRIYNEQFF
v_call: TRBV27
j_call: TRBJ2-1
d_call: TRBD2
clone_size: NA

cdr3_nt: TGTGCCAGCAGTTTATACAGGGACTATGGCTACACCTTC
cdr3_aa: CASSLYRDYGYTF
v_call: TRBV27
j_call: TRBJ1-2
d_call: NA
clone_size: medium-sized

cdr3_nt: TGTGCCACCAGTGATTTCATCGACAGCCCCGGCACTAATGAAAAACTGTTTTTT
cdr3_aa: CATSDFIDSPGTNEKLFF
v_call: TRBV24-1
j_call: TRBJ1-4
d_call: NA
clone_size: once

cdr3_nt: TGCGCCAGCAGCCTTGGGACAGGGGGGTATTCACCCCTCCACTTT
cdr3_aa: CASSLGTGGYSPLHF
v_call: TRBV4-1
j_call: TRBJ1-6
d_call: TRBD1
clone_size: NA

cdr3_nt: TGTGCCAGCAGTTTTCAGTTCCCCTATAATTCACCCCTCCACTTT
cdr3_aa: CASSFQFPYNSPLHF
v_call: TRBV27
j_call: TRBJ1-6
d_call: NA
clone_size: NA

cdr3_nt: TGTGCCAGCAGCTTTATACAGGGCCCCTCAAGGTACTTC
cdr3_aa: CASSFIQGPSRYF
v_call: TRBV5-8
j_call: TRBJ2-7
d_call: NA
clone_size: once

cdr3_nt: TGTGCCAGCAGTGAAGCGGACGGGAGGACCTACAATGAGCAGTTCTTC
cdr3_aa: CASSEADGRTYNEQFF
v_call: TRBV2
j_call: TRBJ2-1
d_call: TRBD2
clone_size: NA

cdr3_nt: TGTGCCACAACCCCCGGGACCACTAACACTGAAGCTTTCTTT
cdr3_aa: CATTPGTTNTEAFF
v_call: TRBV21-1
j_call: TRBJ1-1
d_call: NA
clone_size: once

cdr3_nt: TGCGCCAGCAGCTTGGGAGGGAGTAATGAAAAACTGTTTTTT
cdr3_aa: CASSLGGSNEKLFF
v_call: TRBV5-1
j_call: TRBJ1-4
d_call: NA
clone_size: NA

cdr3_nt: TGCGCCAGCTGCCGGAAGGGAGGGGAGACCCAGTACTTC
cdr3_aa: CASCRKGGETQYF
v_call: TRBV10-2
j_call: TRBJ2-5
d_call: TRBD2
clone_size: few

cdr3_nt: TGTGCCAGCAGTGACTTCCAGGGCTCTGGGGCCAACGTCCTGACTTTC
cdr3_aa: CASSDFQGSGANVLTF
v_call: TRBV6-1
j_call: TRBJ2-6
d_call: NA
clone_size: NA

cdr3_nt: TGTGCCAGCAGTGGAAGCGACGGGGGCCATCTGTTCTACGAGCAGTACTTC
cdr3_aa: CASSGSDGGHLFYEQYF
v_call: TRBV2
j_call: TRBJ2-7
d_call: NA
clone_size: once

cdr3_nt: TGTGCCAGCAGCCCCAGGGGGGACTCAGGGTACGAGCAGTACTTC
cdr3_aa: CASSPRGDSGYEQYF
v_call: TRBV13
j_call: TRBJ2-7
d_call: NA
clone_size: NA

cdr3_nt: TGTGCCAGCAGCGCCGGGACAGTGAACACCGGGGAGCTGTTTTTT
cdr3_aa: CASSAGTVNTGELFF
v_call: TRBV9
j_call: TRBJ2-2
d_call: TRBD1
clone_size: NA

cdr3_nt: TGTGCCTGGATACCGGGTTATCAGACAGATACGCAGTATTTT
cdr3_aa: CAWIPGYQTDTQYF
v_call: TRBV30
j_call: TRBJ2-3
d_call: NA
clone_size: NA

cdr3_nt: TGTGCCAGCAGCTTAGCAGCGGGGGGGCAATACGAGCAGTACTTC
cdr3_aa: CASSLAAGGQYEQYF
v_call: TRBV11-2
j_call: TRBJ2-7
d_call: TRBD2
clone_size: NA

cdr3_nt: TGCGCCAGCAGCTTTTCAGGGTACAACGCCGGGGAGCTGTTTTTT
cdr3_aa: CASSFSGYNAGELFF
v_call: TRBV5-1
j_call: TRBJ2-2
d_call: NA
clone_size: once

cdr3_nt: TGCGCCAGCAGCTTGGGGGACCTAACCGGGGCCCTTCTCGGGGAGCTGTTTTTT
cdr3_aa: CASSLGDLTGALLGELFF
v_call: TRBV5-1
j_call: TRBJ2-2
d_call: NA
clone_size: NA

cdr3_nt: TGTGCCAGCAGCTTAGAAGCGGCGGGAGGGTTGTACTTC
cdr3_aa: CASSLEAAGGLYF
v_call: TRBV7-2
j_call: TRBJ2-7
d_call: TRBD2
clone_size: few

cdr3_nt: TGTGCCAGCAGCGTACTGAACAGTCAGGCAGAGACCCAGTACTTC
cdr3_aa: CASSVLNSQAETQYF
v_call: TRBV9
j_call: TRBJ2-5
d_call: NA
clone_size: few

cdr3_nt: TGCGCCAGCAGCCAAGGAGACAGGTCCTACGAGCAGTACTTC
cdr3_aa: CASSQGDRSYEQYF
v_call: TRBV4-1
j_call: TRBJ2-7
d_call: NA
clone_size: NA

cdr3_nt: TGCGCCAGCAGCCTGACAACCGTCGGGCCCCAGCATTTT
cdr3_aa: CASSLTTVGPQHF
v_call: TRBV4-1
j_call: TRBJ1-5
d_call: NA
clone_size: NA

cdr3_nt: TGCGCCAGCAGCACGGGACAGGGGGAGGGGACCCAGTACTTC
cdr3_aa: CASSTGQGEGTQYF
v_call: TRBV5-1
j_call: TRBJ2-5
d_call: TRBD1
clone_size: NA

cdr3_nt: TGTGCCAGCAGTTACCAGGGCCTGAACACTGAAGCTTTCTTT
cdr3_aa: CASSYQGLNTEAFF
v_call: TRBV6-5
j_call: TRBJ1-1
d_call: NA
clone_size: NA

cdr3_nt: TGTGCCAGCAGCTCGACAGGGGGGAACACTGAAGCTTTCTTT
cdr3_aa: CASSSTGGNTEAFF
v_call: TRBV27
j_call: TRBJ1-1
d_call: TRBD1
clone_size: NA

cdr3_nt: TGTGCCAGCAGTTTCGGCACTGAAGCTTTCTTT
cdr3_aa: CASSFGTEAFF
v_call: TRBV25-1
j_call: TRBJ1-1
d_call: NA
clone_size: NA

cdr3_nt: TGTGCCAGCAGCTTAGGTGGCGGGACAAGGAATGAAAAACTGTTTTTT
cdr3_aa: CASSLGGGTRNEKLFF
v_call: TRBV7-9
j_call: TRBJ1-4
d_call: NA
clone_size: NA

cdr3_nt: TGTGCCAGCAGCCAAGGCGGGGGACCTAGGTCACCCCTCCACTTT
cdr3_aa: CASSQGGGPRSPLHF
v_call: TRBV3-1/TRBV3-2
j_call: TRBJ1-6
d_call: NA
clone_size: NA

cdr3_nt: TGTGCCAGCAGTTACGGTCGGGATACGCAGTATTTT
cdr3_aa: CASSYGRDTQYF
v_call: TRBV6-5
j_call: TRBJ2-3
d_call: NA
clone_size: NA

cdr3_nt: TGTGCCAGCAGTACCCGAGGGACAGCTTCTAACTATGGCTACACCTTC
cdr3_aa: CASSTRGTASNYGYTF
v_call: TRBV28
j_call: TRBJ1-2
d_call: TRBD1
clone_size: NA

cdr3_nt: TGTGCCAGCAGCCACCAGGGGAGTATCTTC
cdr3_aa: CASSHQGSIF
v_call: TRBV28
j_call: TRBJ1-2
d_call: NA
clone_size: once

cdr3_nt: TGTGCCAGCAGCTTAGGTGGCGCAGGCGGGCGGGCCCACGAGCAGTACTTC
cdr3_aa: CASSLGGAGGRAHEQYF
v_call: TRBV7-9
j_call: TRBJ2-7
d_call: NA
clone_size: NA

cdr3_nt: TGTGCCATCAGTGAAAAGAATAACTATGGCTACACCTTC
cdr3_aa: CAISEKNNYGYTF
v_call: TRBV10-3
j_call: TRBJ1-2
d_call: NA
clone_size: NA

cdr3_nt: TGTGCCAGCAGCGGGGACCGGGACAGGGGGAATACCGGGGAGCTGTTTTTT
cdr3_aa: CASSGDRDRGNTGELFF
v_call: TRBV2
j_call: TRBJ2-2
d_call: TRBD1
clone_size: NA

cdr3_nt: TGTGCCCCAATAGCGGGCCGCTCCTACGAGCAGTACTTC
cdr3_aa: CAPIAGRSYEQYF
v_call: TRBV3-1/TRBV3-2
j_call: TRBJ2-7
d_call: TRBD2
clone_size: NA

cdr3_nt: TGTGCCAGCCGTAGACAGGGGAGGAATGAGCAGTTCTTC
cdr3_aa: CASRRQGRNEQFF
v_call: TRBV6-5
j_call: TRBJ2-1
d_call: TRBD1
clone_size: NA

cdr3_nt: TGTGCCAGCAGCTTGGAGGGAGGTGGTGGGGAGCTGTTTTTT
cdr3_aa: CASSLEGGGGELFF
v_call: TRBV5-5
j_call: TRBJ2-2
d_call: NA
clone_size: NA

cdr3_nt: TGTGCCAGCAGCGAGGGACTAGCGGGAGTTGTGGATGAGCAGTTCTTC
cdr3_aa: CASSEGLAGVVDEQFF
v_call: TRBV7-2
j_call: TRBJ2-1
d_call: TRBD2
clone_size: once

cdr3_nt: TGCGCCAGCAGCCAAGAATGGGGTAGCGGGAGTACGGAGCAGTACTTC
cdr3_aa: CASSQEWGSGSTEQYF
v_call: TRBV4-3
j_call: TRBJ2-7
d_call: TRBD2
clone_size: NA

cdr3_nt: TGCGCCAGCAGCTTGGTCGGACTAGGAGGTGGGAATGAGCAGTTCTTC
cdr3_aa: CASSLVGLGGGNEQFF
v_call: TRBV5-1
j_call: TRBJ2-1
d_call: TRBD2
clone_size: NA

cdr3_nt: TGTGCCAGCAGCCTAGGGCGGGCTAACTATGGCTACACCTTC
cdr3_aa: CASSLGRANYGYTF
v_call: TRBV13
j_call: TRBJ1-2
d_call: NA
clone_size: NA

cdr3_nt: TGTGCCACCCTCCGGGCAGGTGGCTATGGCTACACCTTC
cdr3_aa: CATLRAGGYGYTF
v_call: TRBV27
j_call: TRBJ1-2
d_call: NA
clone_size: NA

cdr3_nt: TGTGCCAGTAGTGTAACCGGGACAGCCGTCTGGGGCTACACCTTC
cdr3_aa: CASSVTGTAVWGYTF
v_call: TRBV19
j_call: TRBJ1-2
d_call: TRBD1
clone_size: NA

cdr3_nt: TGTGCCAGCAGTTACTCGAATAGCTTATTAAGGGCTTTCTTT
cdr3_aa: CASSYSNSLLRAFF
v_call: TRBV6-5
j_call: TRBJ1-1
d_call: NA
clone_size: NA

cdr3_nt: TGTGCCACCCATCCCTGGCCTAGCAATCAGCCCCAGCATTTT
cdr3_aa: CATHPWPSNQPQHF
v_call: TRBV28
j_call: TRBJ1-5
d_call: NA
clone_size: NA

cdr3_nt: TGTGCCAGCACCATTTTGGAGGCTCGTGGGTATGGCTACACCTTC
cdr3_aa: CASTILEARGYGYTF
v_call: TRBV7-8
j_call: TRBJ1-2
d_call: NA
clone_size: few

cdr3_nt: TGTGCCAGCAGCCTACAGGGTTCGGTCGGGGAGCTGTTTTTT
cdr3_aa: CASSLQGSVGELFF
v_call: TRBV7-9
j_call: TRBJ2-2
d_call: NA
clone_size: NA